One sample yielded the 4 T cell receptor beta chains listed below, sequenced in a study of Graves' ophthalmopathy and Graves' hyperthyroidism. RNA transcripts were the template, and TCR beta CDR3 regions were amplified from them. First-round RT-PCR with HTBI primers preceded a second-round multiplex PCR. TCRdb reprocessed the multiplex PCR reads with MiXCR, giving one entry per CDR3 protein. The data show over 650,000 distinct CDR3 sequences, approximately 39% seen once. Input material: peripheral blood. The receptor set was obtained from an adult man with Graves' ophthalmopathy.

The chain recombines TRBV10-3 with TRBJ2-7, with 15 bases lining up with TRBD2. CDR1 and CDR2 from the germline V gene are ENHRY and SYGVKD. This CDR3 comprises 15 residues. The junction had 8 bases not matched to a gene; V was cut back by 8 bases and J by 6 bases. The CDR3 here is CAIANGLAGGREQYF. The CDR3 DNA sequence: TGTGCCATCGCAAACGGACTAGCGGGAGGGCGCGAGCAGTACTTC.

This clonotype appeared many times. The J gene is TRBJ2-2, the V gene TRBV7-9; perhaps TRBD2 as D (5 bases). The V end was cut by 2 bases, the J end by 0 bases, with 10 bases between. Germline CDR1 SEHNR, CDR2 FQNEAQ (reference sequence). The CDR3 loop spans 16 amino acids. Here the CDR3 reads CASSLPYGTNTGELFF. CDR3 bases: TGTGCCAGCAGCTTACCCTACGGGACGAACACCGGGGAGCTGTTTTTT.

The CDR3 here is CASSSPGQIFSYEQYF. The DNA for the CDR3 is TGTGCCAGCAGCTCCCCGGGGCAGATATTCTCCTACGAGCAGTACTTC. The chain employs TRBV5-6 and TRBJ2-7, with D perhaps matching TRBD1 or TRBD2 (5 bases each). Germline-derived CDR1 and CDR2 are SGHDT and YYEEEE. The CDR3 is made up of 16 amino acids. V was trimmed by 3 bases and J by 0 bases, leaving 16 bases between them.

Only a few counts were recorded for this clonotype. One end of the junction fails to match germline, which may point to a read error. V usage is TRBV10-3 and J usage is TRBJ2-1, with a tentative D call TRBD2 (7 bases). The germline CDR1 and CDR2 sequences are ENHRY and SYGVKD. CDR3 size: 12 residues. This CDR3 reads CAISHNGGLEVF. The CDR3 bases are TGTGCCATCAGTCACAACGGGGGGCTCGAGGTCTTC.